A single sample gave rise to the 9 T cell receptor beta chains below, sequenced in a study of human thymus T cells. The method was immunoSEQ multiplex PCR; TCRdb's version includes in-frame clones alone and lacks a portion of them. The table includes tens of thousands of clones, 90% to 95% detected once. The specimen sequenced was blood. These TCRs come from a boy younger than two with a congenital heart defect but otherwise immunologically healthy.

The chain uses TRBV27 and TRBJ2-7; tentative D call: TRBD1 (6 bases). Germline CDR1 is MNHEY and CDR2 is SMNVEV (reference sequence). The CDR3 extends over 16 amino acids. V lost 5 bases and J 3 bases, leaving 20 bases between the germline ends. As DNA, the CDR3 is TGTGCCAGCAGTCGCCTGGCGCGAAGGGACATCTACGAGCAGTACTTC. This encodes CASSRLARRDIYEQYF.

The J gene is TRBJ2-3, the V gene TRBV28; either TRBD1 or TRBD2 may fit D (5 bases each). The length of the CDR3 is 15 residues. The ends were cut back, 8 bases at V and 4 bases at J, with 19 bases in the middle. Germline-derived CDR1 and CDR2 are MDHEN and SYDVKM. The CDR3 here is CASCFMRGVADTQYF. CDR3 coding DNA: TGTGCCAGCTGCTTTATGAGGGGTGTCGCAGATACGCAGTATTTT. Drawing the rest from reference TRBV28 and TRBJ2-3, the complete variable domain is DVKVTQSSRYLVKRTGEKVFLECVQDMDHENMFWYRQDPGLGLRLIYFSYDVKMKEKGDIPEGYSVSREKKERFSLILESASTNQTSMYLCASCFMRGVADTQYFGPGTRLTVL.

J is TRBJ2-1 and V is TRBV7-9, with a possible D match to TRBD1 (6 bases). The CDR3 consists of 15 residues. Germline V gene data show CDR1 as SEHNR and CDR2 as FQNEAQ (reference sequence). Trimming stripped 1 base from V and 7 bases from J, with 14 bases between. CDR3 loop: CASSLVWDRGNEQFF. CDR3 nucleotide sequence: TGTGCCAGCAGCTTAGTGTGGGATAGGGGGAATGAGCAGTTCTTC.

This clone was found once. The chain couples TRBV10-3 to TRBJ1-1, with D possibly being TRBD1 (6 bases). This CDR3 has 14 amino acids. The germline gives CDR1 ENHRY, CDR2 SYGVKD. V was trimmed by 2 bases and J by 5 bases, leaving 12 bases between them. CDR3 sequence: CAISEGTGRTEAFF. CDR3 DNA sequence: TGTGCCATCAGTGAGGGAACAGGGCGGACTGAAGCTTTCTTT.

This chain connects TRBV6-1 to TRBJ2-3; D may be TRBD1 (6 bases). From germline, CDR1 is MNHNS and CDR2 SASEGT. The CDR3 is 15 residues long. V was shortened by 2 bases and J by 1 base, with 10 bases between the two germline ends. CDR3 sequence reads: CASSERSGGTDTQYF. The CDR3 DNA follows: TGTGCCAGCAGTGAACGTTCAGGGGGCACAGATACGCAGTATTTT.

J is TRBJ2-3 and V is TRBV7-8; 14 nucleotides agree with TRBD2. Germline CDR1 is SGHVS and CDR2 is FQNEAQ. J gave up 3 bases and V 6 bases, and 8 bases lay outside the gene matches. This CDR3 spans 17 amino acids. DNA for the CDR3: TGTGCCAGCAGGGCGGGACTAGCGGGGGAATGGACAGATACGCAGTATTTT. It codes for CASRAGLAGEWTDTQYF.

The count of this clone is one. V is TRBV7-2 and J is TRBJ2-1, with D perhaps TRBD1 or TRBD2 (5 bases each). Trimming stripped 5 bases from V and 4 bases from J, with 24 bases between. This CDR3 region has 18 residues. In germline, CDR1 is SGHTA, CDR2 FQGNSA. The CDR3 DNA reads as TGTGCCAGCAGCCAGTGGGTAGCCGGGGACCTACCTTACAATGAGCAGTTCTTC. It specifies CASSQWVAGDLPYNEQFF.

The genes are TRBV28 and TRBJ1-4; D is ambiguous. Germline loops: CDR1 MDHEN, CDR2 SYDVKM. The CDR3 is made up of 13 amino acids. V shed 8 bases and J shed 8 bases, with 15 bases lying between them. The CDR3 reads CASGGREGEKLFF. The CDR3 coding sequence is TGTGCCAGCGGAGGAAGGGAGGGCGAAAAACTGTTTTTT. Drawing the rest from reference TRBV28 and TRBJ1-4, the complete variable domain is DVKVTQSSRYLVKRTGEKVFLECVQDMDHENMFWYRQDPGLGLRLIYFSYDVKMKEKGDIPEGYSVSREKKERFSLILESASTNQTSMYLCASGGREGEKLFFGSGTQLSVL.

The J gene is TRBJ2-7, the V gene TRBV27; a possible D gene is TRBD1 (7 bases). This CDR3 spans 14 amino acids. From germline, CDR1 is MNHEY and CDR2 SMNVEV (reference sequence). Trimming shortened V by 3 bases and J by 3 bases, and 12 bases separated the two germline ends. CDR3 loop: CASSLEGANYEQYF. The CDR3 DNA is TGTGCCAGCAGTTTGGAGGGGGCTAACTACGAGCAGTACTTC.